The 16 T cell receptor beta chains below were found in one sample sequenced in a study of T cell responses to AZD1222 COVID-19 vaccine. TCRdb's copy holds only in-frame clones and misses some; the assay was immunoSEQ multiplex PCR. The table lists approximately 150,000 clones, over 85% of them singletons, with 4.5% to 6% in the top ten. Specimen: peripheral blood, collected on day 0 of AZD1222 vaccination. These TCRs come from an adult in good health.

The chain joins TRBV24-1 to TRBJ1-1; 7 bases line up with TRBD1. The CDR3 loop spans 13 amino acids. V shed 7 bases, J shed 0 bases, and the junction held 1 base outside the gene matches. CDR1 and CDR2 (germline): KGHDR, SFDVKD. CDR3 nucleotides: TGTGCCACCAGGGGGACAGTGAACACTGAAGCTTTCTTT. Protein sequence: CATRGTVNTEAFF.

V and J are TRBV29-1 and TRBJ2-3; no clear D. The germline gives CDR1 SQVTM, CDR2 ANQGSEA. CDR3 size: 13 residues. V was shortened by 4 bases and J by 0 bases, with 8 bases between the two germline ends. CDR3 region: CSVVWGSTDTQYF. As DNA, the CDR3 is TGCAGCGTTGTTTGGGGAAGCACAGATACGCAGTATTTT.

This clone was recorded once. This chain connects TRBV6-5 to TRBJ2-2; D remains unclear. Germline-derived CDR1 and CDR2 are MNHEY and SVGAGI. CDR3 length equals 12 residues. The V gene lost 8 bases and the J gene lost 5 bases, with 9 bases spanning the gap. The CDR3 loop is CASGFRTGELFF. In DNA, the CDR3 is TGTGCCAGCGGATTCCGAACCGGGGAGCTGTTTTTT.

V is TRBV2 and J is TRBJ2-7, with 12 nucleotides matching TRBD1. The CDR3 covers 15 residues. Germline V gene data show CDR1 as SNHLY and CDR2 as FYNNEI. J was trimmed by 4 bases and V by 4 bases; bases with no gene match: 5. CDR3 bases: TGTGCCAGCAGTGCCCCGGGACAGGGGGCTTACGAGCAGTACTTC. It codes for CASSAPGQGAYEQYF.

The chain uses TRBV7-3 and TRBJ2-1; no definite D call. Germline CDR1 reads SGHTA; CDR2 reads FQGTGA. CDR3 length: 14 residues. Trimming cost V 5 bases and J 6 bases, with 14 bases left between them. The CDR3 DNA sequence: TGTGCCAGCAGCCCAGGAGTGTACCCCAATGAGCAGTTCTTC. It encodes CASSPGVYPNEQFF.

V and J are TRBV5-1 and TRBJ1-1; unclear D gene. Germline-derived CDR1 and CDR2 are SGHRS and YFSETQ. Trimming stripped 5 bases from V and 10 bases from J, with 24 bases between. The CDR3 is made up of 15 amino acids. The chain's CDR3 is CASRGGGPGLLVAFF. The CDR3 DNA follows: TGCGCCAGCAGGGGAGGTGGACCCGGGTTGCTGGTAGCTTTCTTT.

The chain couples TRBV7-9 to TRBJ1-1, with D unclear. There are 16 residues in the CDR3. The V end was cut by 1 base, the J end by 0 bases, with 12 bases between. Germline-derived CDR1 and CDR2 are SEHNR and FQNEAQ (reference sequence). This CDR3 is CASSLVPGQMNTEAFF. The CDR3 bases are TGTGCCAGCAGCTTAGTCCCGGGTCAGATGAACACTGAAGCTTTCTTT.

The J gene is TRBJ2-3, the V gene TRBV14; no reliable D call. CDR1 SGHDN and CDR2 FVKESK come from the germline V gene. There are 13 residues in the CDR3. With 1 base removed from V and 6 bases from J, the gap between germline ends came to 8 bases. The CDR3 here is CASSQVIVDTQYF. For the CDR3, the DNA is TGTGCCAGCAGCCAAGTAATCGTGGATACGCAGTATTTT.

J is TRBJ2-7 and V is TRBV11-2; 7 bases map to TRBD1. With V trimmed by 3 bases and J by 2 bases, 4 bases remained unmatched. Germline CDR1 reads SGHAT; CDR2 reads FQNNGV. This CDR3 has 14 amino acids. The CDR3 DNA follows: TGTGCCAGCAGCTTGTGGGGACAGACCTACGAGCAGTACTTC. Translating gives CASSLWGQTYEQYF.

CDR3 nucleotides: TGCGCCAGCAGCCAAGTACAGGGTGGAAGCTACGAGCAGTACTTC. It yields the protein CASSQVQGGSYEQYF. V gene TRBV4-1 combines with J gene TRBJ2-7, with a possible D match to TRBD1 (6 bases). Trimming removed 1 base at V and 3 bases at J, with 13 bases between. CDR1 and CDR2 (germline): MGHRA, YSYEKL. This CDR3 is built from 15 residues.

The rearrangement uses TRBV30 and TRBJ1-1; D ambiguous. Trimming stripped 3 bases from V and 2 bases from J, with 13 bases between. The CDR3 runs to 14 residues. Germline CDR1 is GTSNPN and CDR2 is SVGIG (reference sequence). The CDR3 region has the DNA TGTGCCTGGAGCGGACGTTATCCAAACACTGAAGCTTTCTTT. Translation gives CAWSGRYPNTEAFF.

This chain joins TRBV6-5 and TRBJ1-2; D is perhaps TRBD1 (6 bases). Germline values: CDR1 MNHEY, CDR2 SVGAGI. Trimming stripped 6 bases from V and 4 bases from J, with 12 bases between. This CDR3 is 13 amino acids long. As DNA, the CDR3 is TGTGCCAGCAGGAGAGGGGGTAGCTATGGCTACACCTTC. Translating gives CASRRGGSYGYTF.

This clone was seen a single time. The V and J genes are TRBV28 and TRBJ1-6, with 9 bases identical to TRBD1. Losses at the gene ends were 6 bases for V and 10 bases for J; bases not matched to a gene: 13. The V gene's germline CDR1 is MDHEN and CDR2 SYDVKM. This CDR3 comprises 16 residues. CDR3 amino acids: CASSPSGTGLWSPLHF. The DNA of the CDR3 is TGTGCCAGCAGCCCCTCCGGGACAGGGCTATGGTCACCCCTCCACTTT.

This clone was counted once. The CDR3 nucleotides are TGTGCCTGGAGAACCCGACTAGCGGGATTAGAGACCCAGTACTTC. This encodes CAWRTRLAGLETQYF. The chain has TRBV30 and TRBJ2-5, with 11 bases aligning to TRBD2. CDR1 and CDR2 (germline): GTSNPN, SVGIG (reference sequence). The CDR3 extends over 15 amino acids. With 3 bases clipped from V and 4 bases from J, the junction kept 7 bases outside the gene matches.

The CDR3 protein is CASSLSMYQETQYF. The CDR3 nucleotides read TGCGCCAGCAGCTTAAGCATGTACCAAGAGACCCAGTACTTC. The rearrangement joins TRBV5-1 to TRBJ2-5, with D uncertain. The V gene's germline CDR1 is SGHRS and CDR2 YFSETQ. The germline V and J ends were trimmed by 2 bases and 0 bases, with 8 bases remaining between them. The CDR3 covers 14 residues.

This chain connects TRBV11-2 to TRBJ2-1; 10 nucleotides line up with TRBD2. CDR3 length equals 15 residues. Looked up from germline, CDR1 is SGHAT and CDR2 is FQNNGV. V shed 9 bases and J 5 bases; nucleotides not matched to a gene: 10. The CDR3 loop is CASQLGTSVHNEQFF. In DNA, the CDR3 is TGTGCCAGTCAGCTAGGGACTAGCGTACACAATGAGCAGTTCTTC.